These 23 T cell receptor beta chains came from one sample sequenced in a study of blood T cell repertoires in COVID-19. The repertoire was sequenced with immunoSEQ multiplex PCR; TCRdb's copy has only in-frame clones and lacks some. The table includes 110,000 or so clones, approximately 90% detected once. Sample: peripheral blood. The receptors were sampled from a woman in her seventies who had recovered from COVID-19.

Concerning this clone: The germline gene is not matched at one end of the junction; a read error may be the cause. V is TRBV7-2 and J is TRBJ2-5; D may be TRBD2 (5 bases). Per the germline V gene, CDR1 is SGHTA and CDR2 is FQGNSA. The CDR3 sequence is 15 residues long. CDR3 loop: CANLLPGNRRESQYF. The CDR3 DNA is TGTGCCAACCTCCTGCCGGGGAATCGCAGAGAGTCCCAGTACTTC.

The chain joins TRBV7-2 to TRBJ2-7; 10 bases are shared with TRBD2. Trimming took 1 base from V and 3 from J; bases not matched to a gene: 9. The CDR3 is 17 amino acids. CDR1 and CDR2 (germline): SGHTA, FQGNSA. The CDR3, as DNA: TGTGCCAGCAGCTTAGGTTACGGGACTAGCGAATTCTACGAGCAGTACTTC. It is translated as CASSLGYGTSEFYEQYF.

This rearrangement joins TRBV5-5 to TRBJ2-7, with D unclear. V dropped 4 bases and J dropped 1 base, with 12 bases sitting between them. The CDR3 is 14 amino acids. Germline CDR1 SGHKS, CDR2 YYEKEE (reference sequence). This chain's CDR3 is CASSGLNSSYEQYF. Written as DNA, the CDR3 is TGTGCCAGCAGCGGTCTCAACTCGTCCTACGAGCAGTACTTC.

The chain has TRBV9 and TRBJ2-1; possible D gene TRBD1, 5 bases. CDR3 size: 13 residues. In germline, CDR1 is SGDLS, CDR2 YYNGEE. V was clipped by 5 bases and J by 2 bases, with 8 bases between them. The DNA of the CDR3 is TGTGCCAGCAGTGACAGACCCTACAATGAGCAGTTCTTC. It is translated as CASSDRPYNEQFF.

The V and J genes are TRBV7-2 and TRBJ1-3; TRBD1 matches at 8 bases. The germline V gene encodes CDR1 SGHTA and CDR2 FQGNSA. CDR3 length: 16 amino acids. J lost 3 bases, V lost 5 bases, and 9 bases had no gene match. This chain's CDR3 is CASSTSAGGNGNTIYF. CDR3 DNA sequence: TGTGCCAGCAGCACTAGTGCAGGGGGCAATGGAAACACCATATATTTT.

The chain uses TRBV19 and TRBJ2-7, with a possible D match to TRBD1 (6 bases). V lost 3 bases and J lost 3, with 18 bases in between. Germline CDR1 is LNHDA and CDR2 is SQIVND (reference sequence). CDR3 length equals 16 residues. The CDR3 loop is CASSMMDRRLHYEQYF. CDR3 sequence (DNA): TGTGCCAGTAGTATGATGGACAGACGCCTCCACTACGAGCAGTACTTC.

This clone was detected a few times. The rearrangement uses TRBV19 and TRBJ1-6, with 7 bases lining up with TRBD1. Per the germline V gene, CDR1 is LNHDA and CDR2 is SQIVND (reference sequence). The CDR3 is made up of 16 amino acids. V was pared by 6 bases and J by 8 bases, with 13 bases of the junction left unmatched. The CDR3 DNA is TGTGCCAGTAGCCATCGAGACAGGGCAAGGGATTCACCCCTCCACTTT. Its translation is CASSHRDRARDSPLHF.

The chain recombines TRBV5-4 with TRBJ2-7, with D unresolved. Between the trimmed V and J ends, which lost 4 bases and 3 bases, there was a span of 11 bases. Germline values: CDR1 SGHNT, CDR2 YYREEE (reference sequence). CDR3 length: 13 residues. CDR3 protein: CASSPPNVYEQYF. The CDR3 bases are TGTGCCAGCAGCCCCCCTAATGTCTACGAGCAGTACTTC.

The V and J genes are TRBV5-4 and TRBJ2-5, with 8 nucleotides matching TRBD1. The CDR3 is 15 residues long. The trim removed 3 bases at V and 5 bases at J, leaving 9 bases unmatched. Germline CDR1 reads SGHNT; CDR2 reads YYREEE (reference sequence). The DNA for the CDR3 is TGTGCCAGCAGCTCAGGGGGCGCATTCGCCGAGACCCAGTACTTC. Translating gives CASSSGGAFAETQYF.

The J gene is TRBJ2-7, the V gene TRBV9; 8 bases line up with TRBD2. Germline V lookup: CDR1 SGDLS, CDR2 YYNGEE. This CDR3 contains 15 residues. After removal of 0 bases from V and 2 bases from J, the junction contained 4 bases not matched to a gene. The CDR3, as DNA: TGTGCCAGCAGCGTAGAGGGCGGGGGGACCTACGAGCAGTACTTC. Translation: CASSVEGGGTYEQYF.

This clone was seen just once. This chain uses TRBV10-3 with TRBJ2-3, with D maybe TRBD1 (6 bases). Looked up from germline, CDR1 is ENHRY and CDR2 is SYGVKD. The CDR3 sequence is 13 residues long. V was pared by 7 bases and J by 3 bases, with 11 bases between. DNA of the CDR3: TGTGCCATCATGGGCAGGGGAACAGATACGCAGTATTTT. Protein product: CAIMGRGTDTQYF.

The table lists this clone with a few counts. V is TRBV7-9 and J is TRBJ2-5; 9 bases line up with TRBD2. Germline CDR1 and CDR2: SEHNR and FQNEAQ (reference sequence). The V gene end was trimmed by 5 bases and the J gene end by 4 bases; junction bases not matched to a gene: 11. The CDR3 has 16 residues. In DNA, the CDR3 is TGTGCCAGCAGCCTCTCGGGCGGGAGGGGTGGAGAGACCCAGTACTTC. Its protein is CASSLSGGRGGETQYF.

The rearrangement links TRBV28 to TRBJ1-5, with D hard to call. CDR1 is MDHEN, CDR2 SYDVKM, per germline. The CDR3 sequence is 13 residues long. Trimming removed 6 bases at V and 7 bases at J, with 13 bases between. The chain's CDR3 is CASRTAFGQPQHF. The CDR3, as DNA: TGTGCCAGCAGGACGGCCTTCGGGCAGCCCCAGCATTTT.

The chain has TRBV4-3 and TRBJ2-3; 7 bases agree with TRBD1. Germline V gives CDR1 LGHNA, CDR2 YSLEER. The CDR3 length is 17 residues. Losses at the gene ends were 0 bases for V and 3 bases for J; bases not matched to a gene: 9. CDR3 in amino acids: CASSQDKGQQGTDTQYF. The CDR3 coding sequence is TGCGCCAGCAGCCAAGATAAGGGGCAACAGGGGACAGATACGCAGTATTTT.

In DNA form, the CDR3 reads TGCGCCAGCAGCCAAGTGGGGGACAGTCGGCAGTATTTT. Amino acid sequence: CASSQVGDSRQYF. The J gene is TRBJ2-3, the V gene TRBV4-3; 7 bases align to TRBD1. Germline V lookup: CDR1 LGHNA, CDR2 YSLEER. The V gene end was trimmed by 1 base and the J gene end by 11 bases; junction bases not matched to a gene: 6. CDR3 length: 13 amino acids.

The chain employs TRBV12-3 or TRBV12-4 and TRBJ2-7, with 7 bases aligning to TRBD1. There are 13 residues in the CDR3. With 9 bases clipped from V and 2 bases from J, the junction kept 7 bases outside the gene matches. The CDR3 here is CARKHRGTYEQYF. For the CDR3, the DNA is TGTGCCAGGAAGCACAGGGGCACCTACGAGCAGTACTTC.

This chain joins TRBV5-1 and TRBJ1-1; D perhaps matches TRBD1 (6 bases). This CDR3 spans 14 amino acids. Germline V gene lookup returns CDR1 SGHRS and CDR2 YFSETQ. V lost 0 bases to trimming and J lost 4 bases, with 10 bases between them. CDR3 sequence reads: CASSLAGAGTEAFF. The DNA for the CDR3 is TGCGCCAGCAGCTTGGCAGGGGCTGGCACTGAAGCTTTCTTT.

The V and J genes are TRBV7-3 and TRBJ2-3; the match to TRBD2 covers 12 bases. With 2 bases clipped from V and 1 base from J, the junction kept 1 base outside the gene matches. The germline V gene has CDR1 SGHTA and CDR2 FQGTGA. The CDR3 is made up of 16 amino acids. The CDR3 sequence is CASSLASGRGTDTQYF. Here the CDR3 DNA reads TGTGCCAGCAGCTTAGCTAGCGGGAGGGGCACAGATACGCAGTATTTT. Complete variable domain (other parts from reference TRBV7-3 and TRBJ2-3): GAGVSQTPSNKVTEKGKYVELRCDPISGHTALYWYRQSLGQGPEFLIYFQGTGAADDSGLPNDRFFAVRPEGSVSTLKIQRTERGDSAVYLCASSLASGRGTDTQYFGPGTRLTVL.

The chain couples TRBV18 to TRBJ2-2; 11 bases map to TRBD2. V lost 0 bases and J lost 1; bases outside the gene matches: 1. CDR3 length: 17 amino acids. CDR1 is KGHSH and CDR2 is LQKENI in the germline V gene. In DNA form, the CDR3 reads TGTGCCAGCTCACCACCGACTAGCGGGATGAACACCGGGGAGCTGTTTTTT. Amino acid sequence: CASSPPTSGMNTGELFF.

This chain uses TRBV9 with TRBJ2-1; TRBD1 matches at 10 bases. Losses at the gene ends were 6 bases for V and 12 bases for J; bases not matched to a gene: 12. The CDR3 is 14 amino acids. From germline, CDR1 is SGDLS and CDR2 YYNGEE. This CDR3 reads CASTRTGGEQWQFF. Here the CDR3 DNA reads TGTGCCAGCACCAGGACAGGGGGTGAGCAATGGCAGTTCTTC.

The chain joins TRBV28 to TRBJ1-1, with D unclear. The CDR3 is 12 residues long. The V gene lost 6 bases and the J gene lost 6 bases, with 11 bases spanning the gap. Germline V CDR1 and CDR2: MDHEN, SYDVKM. CDR3 DNA: TGTGCCAGCAGGTCTTTTCTAGCTGAAGCTTTCTTT. Translation: CASRSFLAEAFF. The full variable domain, its missing parts supplied by reference TRBV28 and TRBJ1-1, is DVKVTQSSRYLVKRTGEKVFLECVQDMDHENMFWYRQDPGLGLRLIYFSYDVKMKEKGDIPEGYSVSREKKERFSLILESASTNQTSMYLCASRSFLAEAFFGQGTRLTVV.

This rearrangement joins TRBV28 to TRBJ2-1; the D gene is possibly TRBD2 (6 bases). The CDR3 covers 13 residues. The V gene's germline CDR1 is MDHEN and CDR2 SYDVKM. V dropped 6 bases and J dropped 9 bases, with 15 bases sitting between them. CDR3 in DNA: TGTGCCAGCAGCAAGACTAGTCTGAGTGAGCAGTTCTTC. It codes for CASSKTSLSEQFF.

This rearrangement joins TRBV7-2 to TRBJ2-5; 9 nucleotides align to TRBD2. The germline V gene encodes CDR1 SGHTA and CDR2 FQGNSA. The CDR3 consists of 15 residues. V lost 0 bases, J lost 5 bases, and 4 bases stayed unmatched. CDR3 nucleotide sequence: TGTGCCAGCAGCTTAGCGGCGGCGGGGGGGGAGACCCAGTACTTC. It encodes CASSLAAAGGETQYF. Together with reference TRBV7-2 and TRBJ2-5, the CDR3 gives the full variable domain: GAGVSQSPSNKVTEKGKDVELRCDPISGHTALYWYRQSLGQGLEFLIYFQGNSAPDKSGLPSDRFSAERTGGSVSTLTIQRTQQEDSAVYLCASSLAAAGGETQYFGPGTRLLVL.